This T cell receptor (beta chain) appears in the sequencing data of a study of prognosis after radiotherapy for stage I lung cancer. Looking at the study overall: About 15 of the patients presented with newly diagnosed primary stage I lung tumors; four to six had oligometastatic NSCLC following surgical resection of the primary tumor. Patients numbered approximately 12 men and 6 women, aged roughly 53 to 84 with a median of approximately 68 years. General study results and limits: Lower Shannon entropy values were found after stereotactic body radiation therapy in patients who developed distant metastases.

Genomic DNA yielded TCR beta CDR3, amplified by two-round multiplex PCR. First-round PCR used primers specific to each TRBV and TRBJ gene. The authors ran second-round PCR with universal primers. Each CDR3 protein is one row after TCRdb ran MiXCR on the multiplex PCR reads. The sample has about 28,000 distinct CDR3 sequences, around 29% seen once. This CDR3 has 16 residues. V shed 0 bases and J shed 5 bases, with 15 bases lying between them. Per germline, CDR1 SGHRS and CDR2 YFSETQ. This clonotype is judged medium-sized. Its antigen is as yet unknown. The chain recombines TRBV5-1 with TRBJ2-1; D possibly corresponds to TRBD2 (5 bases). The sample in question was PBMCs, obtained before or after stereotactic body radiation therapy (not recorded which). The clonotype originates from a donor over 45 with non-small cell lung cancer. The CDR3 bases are TGCGCCAGCAGCTTGGGGACTGGCGAGCCGAACAATGAGCAGTTCTTC. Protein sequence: CASSLGTGEPNNEQFF.